A single sample gave rise to the 23 T cell receptor beta chains below, sequenced in a study of cytomegalovirus exposure and HLA in healthy donors. Method: immunoSEQ multiplex PCR; TCRdb's copy keeps in-frame clones and lacks some. This table has 250,000 to 400,000 clones, 88% appearing once. Material for sequencing was PBMCs. The origin of the receptors is a man younger than 40 in good health and CMV-seronegative.

CDR3 residues: CASSFFDEQFF. CDR3 DNA: TGTGCCAGCAGCTTTTTCGATGAGCAGTTCTTC. The rearrangement links TRBV11-3 to TRBJ2-1; no clear D gene. This CDR3 has 11 residues. CDR1 is SGHNT and CDR2 is YENEEA in the germline V gene. V was pared by 3 bases and J by 8 bases, with 5 bases between.

V usage is TRBV5-5 and J usage is TRBJ2-7; D is possibly TRBD2 (5 bases). Germline V CDR1 and CDR2: SGHKS, YYEKEE (reference sequence). V was cut by 4 bases and J by 2 bases, with 13 bases left in between. CDR3 length: 14 amino acids. The CDR3 sequence is CASSPFTGTYEQYF. The CDR3 DNA follows: TGTGCCAGCAGCCCTTTTACCGGGACCTACGAGCAGTACTTC.

The CDR3 is CSVEDRLSGELFF. CDR3 bases: TGCAGCGTTGAAGACAGGCTATCCGGGGAGCTGTTTTTT. J is TRBJ2-2 and V is TRBV29-1; the D is unclear. The ends were cut back, 0 bases at V and 6 bases at J, with 8 bases in the middle. Germline CDR1 SQVTM, CDR2 ANQGSEA. CDR3 size: 13 residues.

V usage is TRBV13 and J usage is TRBJ1-1, with D tentatively TRBD1 (5 bases). The CDR3 consists of 14 residues. V was trimmed by 5 bases and J by 4 bases, leaving 14 bases between them. Germline V gene data show CDR1 as PRHDT and CDR2 as FYEKMQ (reference sequence). The CDR3 region is CASSPGRGGTEAFF. The CDR3 region has the DNA TGTGCCAGCAGCCCGGGACGGGGGGGCACTGAAGCTTTCTTT.

The V call is TRBV4-2, the J call TRBJ1-1; D ambiguous. Germline CDR1 LGHNA, CDR2 YNFKEQ. Trimming stripped 6 bases from V and 1 base from J, with 9 bases between. The CDR3 is made up of 13 amino acids. The CDR3 loop is CASSLYRNTEAFF. CDR3 in DNA: TGTGCCAGCAGTCTATACAGGAACACTGAAGCTTTCTTT.

This rearrangement joins TRBV15 to TRBJ2-1, with 11 bases that match TRBD2. The CDR3 loop spans 15 amino acids. CDR1 and CDR2 (germline): LNHNV, YYDKDF (reference sequence). After removal of 2 bases from V and 9 bases from J, the junction contained 6 bases not matched to a gene. Here the CDR3 reads CATSRKASGGSEQFF. As DNA, the CDR3 is TGTGCCACCAGCAGAAAGGCTAGCGGGGGGAGTGAGCAGTTCTTC.

The J gene is TRBJ1-2, the V gene TRBV30, with TRBD1 as a possible D gene (5 bases). The CDR3 runs 15 residues. The V end lost 3 bases, the J end lost 4 bases, and 18 bases lay between the germline ends. Germline CDR1 and CDR2: GTSNPN and SVGIG (reference sequence). DNA for the CDR3: TGTGCCTGGAGGTATCGACAGCCCTCTGGCTATGGCTACACCTTC. Amino acids: CAWRYRQPSGYGYTF.

This rearrangement joins TRBV20-1 to TRBJ1-1, with a tentative D call TRBD1 (5 bases). Germline CDR1 and CDR2: DFQATT and SNEGSKA (reference sequence). The V and J ends lost 0 bases and 8 bases respectively, with 7 bases between them. The CDR3 spans 11 residues. The CDR3 loop reads CSARDNREAFF. The CDR3 DNA is TGCAGTGCTAGAGATAACAGGGAAGCTTTCTTT.

CDR3 bases: TGTGCCAGTAGTATCGCCGGGACAGGACCGTTGCCTGGTGGCTACACCTTC. Amino acid sequence: CASSIAGTGPLPGGYTF. This chain joins TRBV19 and TRBJ1-2; 8 bases map to TRBD1. J was trimmed by 7 bases and V by 3 bases; bases with no gene match: 16. This CDR3 comprises 17 residues. CDR1 is LNHDA and CDR2 is SQIVND in the germline V gene (reference sequence).

The chain links TRBV6-1 to TRBJ2-7; the match to TRBD2 covers 7 bases. From germline, CDR1 is MNHNS and CDR2 SASEGT. The CDR3 has 14 amino acids. The junction had 3 bases not matched to a gene; V was cut back by 0 bases and J by 4 bases. CDR3 DNA: TGTGCCAGCAGTGAAGCGGGGGGGAGATACGAGCAGTACTTC. The encoded protein is CASSEAGGRYEQYF.

This clone was found once. The V call is TRBV13, the J call TRBJ2-7, with D perhaps matching TRBD2 (6 bases). The germline CDR1 and CDR2 sequences are PRHDT and FYEKMQ (reference sequence). V was clipped by 3 bases and J by 1 base, with 7 bases between them. CDR3 length equals 13 residues. The CDR3: CASSFGTSYEQYF. The CDR3 DNA reads as TGTGCCAGCAGCTTTGGGACTTCCTACGAGCAGTACTTC.

The V gene is TRBV20-1, the J gene TRBJ1-2, with a tentative D call TRBD1 (6 bases). This CDR3 has 11 residues. V was cut by 5 bases and J by 5 bases, with 9 bases left in between. Germline V gene sequence: CDR1 DFQATT, CDR2 SNEGSKA (reference sequence). The CDR3 nucleotides are TGCAGTGCTTCTCAGGGGTATGGCTACACCTTC. Its translation: CSASQGYGYTF.

The chain has TRBV19 and TRBJ1-1, with 7 bases identical to TRBD1. J was trimmed by 0 bases and V by 4 bases; bases with no gene match: 5. This CDR3 contains 15 residues. Germline V CDR1 and CDR2: LNHDA, SQIVND (reference sequence). The CDR3 nucleotides read TGTGCCAGTAGTAGGCAGGGGGAGGTGAACACTGAAGCTTTCTTT. Amino acids: CASSRQGEVNTEAFF.

This clone was seen more than once but under ten times. The chain recombines TRBV10-1 with TRBJ2-2; weak D call: TRBD2 (6 bases). The germline V and J ends were trimmed by 3 bases and 5 bases, with 13 bases remaining between them. The V gene's germline CDR1 is WNHNN and CDR2 SYGVQD (reference sequence). The CDR3 has 15 amino acids. CDR3 amino acids: CASSEIGGRTGELFF. CDR3 sequence (DNA): TGCGCCAGCAGTGAAATCGGGGGACGAACCGGGGAGCTGTTTTTT.

The rearrangement links TRBV2 to TRBJ2-6; 12 bases agree with TRBD1. The trim removed 6 bases at V and 3 bases at J, leaving 6 bases unmatched. CDR3 length: 17 residues. Looked up from germline, CDR1 is SNHLY and CDR2 is FYNNEI. The CDR3 nucleotides are TGTGCCAGCAGACCGGGACAGGGGGCGGGTGGGGCCAACGTCCTGACTTTC. Translation gives CASRPGQGAGGANVLTF.

This clone appeared a single time. The chain links TRBV13 to TRBJ2-7; tentatively, D is TRBD1 (5 bases). The CDR3 runs 14 residues. Germline values: CDR1 PRHDT, CDR2 FYEKMQ (reference sequence). V gave up 6 bases and J gave up 2 bases, with 14 bases separating them. The CDR3 coding sequence is TGTGCCAGCAGTCCTGGACATGGCCCCTACGAGCAGTACTTC. Amino acids: CASSPGHGPYEQYF.

This chain connects TRBV7-2 to TRBJ1-1; no clear D. The V gene lost 4 bases and the J gene lost 1 base, with 10 bases spanning the gap. The CDR3 loop spans 14 amino acids. Germline CDR1 reads SGHTA; CDR2 reads FQGNSA. CDR3: CASSYQNTNTEAFF. CDR3 in DNA: TGTGCCAGCAGCTACCAGAACACGAACACTGAAGCTTTCTTT.

The chain joins TRBV7-2 to TRBJ2-7; 9 positions match TRBD1. The length of the CDR3 is 15 residues. CDR1 SGHTA and CDR2 FQGNSA come from the germline V gene. J lost 7 bases, V lost 5 bases, and 12 bases had no gene match. The CDR3 bases are TGTGCCAGCAGCCCCCGGTGGGACAGGGATGATGAGCAGTACTTC. Its protein is CASSPRWDRDDEQYF.

V usage is TRBV5-1 and J usage is TRBJ2-3; 13 bases match TRBD2. The CDR3 loop spans 15 amino acids. Germline-derived CDR1 and CDR2 are SGHRS and YFSETQ. Losses at the gene ends were 0 bases for V and 7 bases for J; bases not matched to a gene: 2. CDR3 sequence reads: CASSLGGTSGNTQYF. Written as DNA, the CDR3 is TGCGCCAGCAGCTTGGGAGGGACTAGCGGGAATACGCAGTATTTT.

This chain joins TRBV11-2 and TRBJ2-5, with D maybe TRBD1 (7 bases). V was shortened by 4 bases and J by 5 bases, with 14 bases between the two germline ends. Germline lookup yields CDR1 SGHAT and CDR2 FQNNGV. The CDR3 has 14 amino acids. This chain's CDR3 is CASSSGGILETQYF. CDR3 sequence (DNA): TGTGCCAGCAGCTCAGGGGGGATTTTGGAGACCCAGTACTTC. The full variable domain, completed using reference TRBV11-2 and TRBJ2-5, is EAGVAQSPRYKIIEKRQSVAFWCNPISGHATLYWYQQILGQGPKLLIQFQNNGVVDDSQLPKDRFSAERLKGVDSTLKIQPAKLEDSAVYLCASSSGGILETQYFGPGTRLLVL.

Of note for this clone: The germline gene is not matched at one end of the junction; a read error may be the cause. This rearrangement joins TRBV4-3 to TRBJ1-1; D is undetermined. This CDR3 has 14 amino acids. The germline V gene encodes CDR1 LGHNA and CDR2 YSLEER. DNA for the CDR3: TGCGCCAGCAGCCAAGATGATTATAACAGTGAAGCTTTCTTT. Its protein is CASSQDDYNSEAFF.

This chain joins TRBV6-6 and TRBJ2-3; 8 bases map to TRBD1. Trimming took 5 bases from V and 1 from J; bases not matched to a gene: 2. Germline V gene data show CDR1 as MNHNY and CDR2 as SVGAGI (reference sequence). The CDR3 spans 14 residues. CDR3 loop: CASSPGGGTDTQYF. As DNA, the CDR3 is TGTGCCAGCAGTCCAGGGGGCGGCACAGATACGCAGTATTTT.

CDR3 residues: CASTITGTGKRETQYF. DNA of the CDR3: TGTGCCAGCACCATTACCGGGACAGGGAAGAGGGAGACCCAGTACTTC. The V and J genes are TRBV6-6 and TRBJ2-5, with TRBD1 matching over 9 bases. Looked up from germline, CDR1 is MNHNY and CDR2 is SVGAGI (reference sequence). The J segment lost 5 bases and the V segment lost 7 bases, leaving 14 bases of the junction unmatched. This CDR3 is built from 16 residues.